A selection of T cell receptor beta chains follows, all from one sample in a study of cytomegalovirus exposure and HLA in healthy donors. The method was immunoSEQ multiplex PCR; TCRdb's version includes in-frame clones alone and lacks a portion of them. The data show over 200,000 clones, more than 75% seen once. Source material: PBMCs. These receptors all stem from a human donor in good health. The CDR3 runs from the conserved cysteine through the conserved F or W. Fields, in order: clone size, V gene, J gene, D gene, CDR3 DNA, CDR3 protein. The D gene is left open where the match is weak. A row's size may be missing; if present it is once, few, many or a size class.

>few|TRBV14|TRBJ1-1|.
TGTGCCAGCAGCCACAGCACTGAAGCTTTCTTT
CASSHSTEAFF
>.|TRBV7-2|TRBJ2-2|.
TGTGCCAGCAGCCAGACCAGGCGCACCGGGGAGCTGTTTTTT
CASSQTRRTGELFF
>.|TRBV5-4|TRBJ2-5|.
TGTGCCAGCAGCTTGTGGGGGGGCGGGGAGACCCAGTACTTC
CASSLWGGGETQYF
>.|TRBV23-1|TRBJ1-1|.
TGCGCCAGCGGCCAGGGGAACACTGAAGCTTTCTTT
CASGQGNTEAFF
>few|TRBV4-3|TRBJ1-1|.
TGCGCCAGCAGCCAATCGCCCGGGGGGTTTCTTGAAGCTTTCTTT
CASSQSPGGFLEAFF
>.|TRBV7-6|TRBJ2-5|.
TGTGCCAGCAGCTTTAGCCCTATTCGGGAGACCCAGTACTTC
CASSFSPIRETQYF
>.|TRBV10-1|TRBJ2-7|TRBD2
TGCGCCAGCAGTGGAGGGGCGGGGGGGGCCTACGAGCAGTACTTC
CASSGGAGGAYEQYF
>few|TRBV5-4|TRBJ1-3|.
TGTGCCAGCAGCCTGGACTCAATCTCTGGAAACACCATATATTTT
CASSLDSISGNTIYF
>few|TRBV7-6|TRBJ2-3|.
TGTGCCAGCTGCAAGGGGGTCTCGGGCACAGATACGCAGTATTTT
CASCKGVSGTDTQYF
>once|TRBV5-5|TRBJ2-3|.
TGTGCCAGCAGCTTAACAGCTAGCACAGATACGCAGTATTTT
CASSLTASTDTQYF
>.|TRBV5-1|TRBJ2-3|TRBD2
TGCGCCAGCAGCTTGGGGCTAGCGGGGGGGACAGATACGCAGTATTTT
CASSLGLAGGTDTQYF